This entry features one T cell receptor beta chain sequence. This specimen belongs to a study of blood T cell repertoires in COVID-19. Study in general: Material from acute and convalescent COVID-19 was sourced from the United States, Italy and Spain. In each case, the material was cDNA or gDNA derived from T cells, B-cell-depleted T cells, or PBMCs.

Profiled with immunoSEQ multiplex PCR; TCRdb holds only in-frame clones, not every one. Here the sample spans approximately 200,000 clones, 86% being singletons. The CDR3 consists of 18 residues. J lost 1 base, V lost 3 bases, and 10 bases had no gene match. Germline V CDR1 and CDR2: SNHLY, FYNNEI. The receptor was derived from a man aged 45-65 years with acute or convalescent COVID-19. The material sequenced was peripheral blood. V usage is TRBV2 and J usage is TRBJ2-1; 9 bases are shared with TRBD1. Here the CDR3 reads CASSDFRDRVGSYNEQFF. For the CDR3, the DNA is TGTGCCAGCAGTGACTTCCGGGACAGGGTTGGGTCCTACAATGAGCAGTTCTTC.